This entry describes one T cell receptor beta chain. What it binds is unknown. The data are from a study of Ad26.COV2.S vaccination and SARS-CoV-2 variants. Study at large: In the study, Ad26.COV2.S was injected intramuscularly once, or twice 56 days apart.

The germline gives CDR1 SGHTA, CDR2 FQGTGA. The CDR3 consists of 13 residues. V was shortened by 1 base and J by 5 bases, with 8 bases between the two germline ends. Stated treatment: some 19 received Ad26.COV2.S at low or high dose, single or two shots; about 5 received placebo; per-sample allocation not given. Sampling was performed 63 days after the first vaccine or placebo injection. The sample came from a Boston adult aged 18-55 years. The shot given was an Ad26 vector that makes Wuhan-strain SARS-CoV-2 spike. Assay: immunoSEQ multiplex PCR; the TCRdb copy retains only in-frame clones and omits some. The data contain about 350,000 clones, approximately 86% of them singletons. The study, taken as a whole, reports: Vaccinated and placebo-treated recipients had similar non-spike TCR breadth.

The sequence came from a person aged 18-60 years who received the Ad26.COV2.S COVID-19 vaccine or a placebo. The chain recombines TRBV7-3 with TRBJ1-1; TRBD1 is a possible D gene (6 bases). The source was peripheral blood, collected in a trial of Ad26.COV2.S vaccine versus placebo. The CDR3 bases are TGTGCCAGCAGCTTAATACAGGGAACTGAAGCTTTCTTT. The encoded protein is CASSLIQGTEAFF.